The 30 T cell receptor beta chains below come from one sample, sequenced in a study of T cells in Graves' hyperthyroidism and ophthalmopathy. Researchers took RNA transcripts and amplified the TCR beta CDR3 regions from them. First-round RT-PCR targeting the TCR CDR3 was performed with the HTBI primer set. TCRdb fed the multiplex PCR reads into MiXCR, producing one record per CDR3 protein. Here the sample spans fewer than 700,000 distinct CDR3 sequences, 17% being singletons. Sequencing was performed on blood. These receptors all come from a woman under 30 with Graves' ophthalmopathy.

This clonotype was seen repeatedly, ten times or more. This chain links TRBV5-1 with TRBJ1-2; TRBD1 might be the D (5 bases). The CDR3 totals 14 residues. The V end lost 0 bases, the J end lost 8 bases, and 14 bases lay between the germline ends. Germline CDR1 SGHRS, CDR2 YFSETQ. CDR3 amino acids: CASSLAGGGRGYTF. CDR3 bases: TGCGCCAGCAGCTTGGCCGGGGGAGGTAGGGGCTACACCTTC.

In DNA form, the CDR3 reads TGCGCCAGCAGCCAAGAGACACTAAGCGGCTACGAGCAGTACTTC. Encoded protein: CASSQETLSGYEQYF. The chain recombines TRBV4-1 with TRBJ2-7; a weak D match, TRBD2 (5 bases). Germline V gene lookup returns CDR1 MGHRA and CDR2 YSYEKL. The CDR3 runs 15 residues. V was cut by 0 bases and J by 3 bases, with 12 bases left in between.

This clonotype occurred many times. The V gene is TRBV5-6, the J gene TRBJ2-1; D is unclear. CDR1 and CDR2 (germline): SGHDT, YYEEEE. The CDR3 covers 15 residues. V gave up 0 bases and J gave up 2 bases, with 9 bases separating them. The CDR3 nucleotides read TGTGCCAGCAGCTTGGAGCTAAATCCCTACAATGAGCAGTTCTTC. Translation: CASSLELNPYNEQFF.

This clonotype came up many times. This chain connects TRBV2 to TRBJ2-7; 9 nucleotides agree with TRBD2. Trimming removed 6 bases from V and 4 bases from J; junction bases left unmatched: 13. The CDR3 spans 16 residues. CDR1 SNHLY and CDR2 FYNNEI come from the germline V gene. CDR3: CASSGTGRGGEYEQYF. Here the CDR3 DNA reads TGTGCCAGCAGCGGTACAGGGCGGGGGGGTGAATACGAGCAGTACTTC.

This chain joins TRBV30 and TRBJ1-5; maybe TRBD1 (5 bases). Trimming took 0 bases from V and 6 from J, leaving 12 bases between them. The CDR3 is made up of 14 amino acids. From germline, CDR1 is GTSNPN and CDR2 SVGIG (reference sequence). CDR3 bases: TGTGCCTGGAGTGTACTAAGGGGCAGTCAGCCCCAGCATTTT. It specifies CAWSVLRGSQPQHF.

This clonotype came up many times. The chain links TRBV3-1 to TRBJ2-1; perhaps TRBD2 as D (6 bases). V gave up 4 bases and J gave up 4 bases, with 14 bases separating them. Germline V gene sequence: CDR1 LGHDT, CDR2 YNNKEL (reference sequence). There are 15 residues in the CDR3. The CDR3 region is CASSRDSGDYNEQFF. CDR3 DNA sequence: TGTGCCAGCAGCCGCGACTCGGGGGATTACAATGAGCAGTTCTTC.

The chain uses TRBV25-1 and TRBJ1-6; 9 bases match TRBD1. Trimming took 1 base from V and 7 from J; bases not matched to a gene: 14. Germline CDR1 is MGHDK and CDR2 is SYGVNS. The CDR3 length is 19 residues. CDR3 nucleotide sequence: TGTGCCAGCAGTGAATTAGTACAGGGGGCGCCCAATATGAATTCACCCCTCCACTTT. Its translation is CASSELVQGAPNMNSPLHF.

This clonotype was seen ten or more times. The V gene is TRBV9, the J gene TRBJ2-1; TRBD2 agrees at 9 bases. The CDR3 sequence is 18 residues long. Unmatched junction bases numbered 16, after V lost 5 bases and J lost 4 bases. Germline values: CDR1 SGDLS, CDR2 YYNGEE. CDR3 nucleotide sequence: TGTGCCAGCAGTGGAGTCCCCGGTGCTGGACTAGCGTACAATGAGCAGTTCTTC. Its protein is CASSGVPGAGLAYNEQFF.

This chain connects TRBV30 to TRBJ2-1; 14 bases are a match to TRBD2. Unmatched junction bases numbered 3, after V lost 5 bases and J lost 9 bases. CDR1 GTSNPN and CDR2 SVGIG come from the germline V gene (reference sequence). This CDR3 is built from 13 residues. CDR3 loop: CAWGLAGGTEQFF. DNA for the CDR3: TGTGCCTGGGGACTAGCGGGAGGCACTGAGCAGTTCTTC.

This clonotype was seen many times. V gene TRBV3-1 combines with J gene TRBJ2-2; no clear D gene. The germline V gene encodes CDR1 LGHDT and CDR2 YNNKEL (reference sequence). Trimming left V 1 base short and J 4 bases short, with 7 bases between. The CDR3 length is 14 residues. CDR3 residues: CASSQGGTTGELFF. DNA of the CDR3: TGTGCCAGCAGCCAAGGGGGAACCACCGGGGAGCTGTTTTTT. Full variable domain (outside the CDR3, taken from reference TRBV3-1 and TRBJ2-2): DTAVSQTPKYLVTQMGNDKSIKCEQNLGHDTMYWYKQDSKKFLKIMFSYNNKELIINETVPNRFSPKSPDKAHLNLHINSLELGDSAVYFCASSQGGTTGELFFGEGSRLTVL.

V and J are TRBV4-3 and TRBJ2-7; D might be TRBD1 (6 bases). CDR1 and CDR2 (germline): LGHNA, YSLEER. V was shortened by 0 bases and J by 2 bases, with 11 bases between the two germline ends. This CDR3 is built from 15 residues. CDR3: CASSQDTNRAYEQYF. CDR3 nucleotides: TGCGCCAGCAGCCAAGATACGAACAGGGCCTACGAGCAGTACTTC.

V is TRBV7-2 and J is TRBJ2-2; D may be TRBD1 or TRBD2 (5 bases each). Germline CDR1 and CDR2: SGHTA and FQGNSA. The CDR3 is 16 amino acids. Trimming removed 0 bases from V and 4 bases from J, with 12 bases in between. The CDR3 sequence is CASSLAMAGTTGELFF. CDR3 nucleotide sequence: TGTGCCAGCAGCTTAGCAATGGCCGGGACCACCGGGGAGCTGTTTTTT.

This clonotype was counted at least ten times. V is TRBV5-1 and J is TRBJ2-2, with 11 bases lining up with TRBD2. Germline trimming cut 1 base from V and 3 bases from J; bases unmatched to any gene: 2. The germline V gene has CDR1 SGHRS and CDR2 YFSETQ. There are 16 residues in the CDR3. The CDR3 is CASSLTSGGYTGELFF. The DNA of the CDR3 is TGCGCCAGCAGCTTGACTAGCGGGGGTTACACCGGGGAGCTGTTTTTT.

The chain carries TRBV24-1 and TRBJ2-5, with D tentatively TRBD2 (5 bases). Germline CDR1 and CDR2: KGHDR and SFDVKD. V gave up 3 bases and J gave up 5 bases, with 15 bases separating them. The CDR3 consists of 15 residues. The DNA of the CDR3 is TGTGCCACCAGTGATGGGGTAGCCCGAGGGGAGACCCAGTACTTC. Its protein product is CATSDGVARGETQYF.

This clonotype was counted many times. CDR3 protein: CASSRDRGPGNEQFF. The DNA for the CDR3 is TGTGCCAGCAGTCGGGACAGGGGGCCAGGCAATGAGCAGTTCTTC. The J gene is TRBJ2-1, the V gene TRBV6-1, with TRBD1 matching over 12 bases. V lost 5 bases, J lost 6 bases, and 5 bases stayed unmatched. Per germline, CDR1 MNHNS and CDR2 SASEGT. The CDR3 covers 15 residues.

This clonotype has a handful of counts. A single base separates this from a much larger clone, so it may be a read error. Likely a read error: the CDR3 ends without its conserved phenylalanine or tryptophan. This chain links TRBV6-2 or TRBV6-3 with TRBJ1-1; TRBD1 matches 10 bases. J gave up 6 bases and V 5 bases, and 15 bases lay outside the gene matches. Germline CDR1 MNHEY, CDR2 SVGEGT. The CDR3 extends over 17 amino acids. The DNA of the CDR3 is TGTGCCAGCAGTGGAAAACGACAGGGGGCATTTTCAGCTGAAGCTTTCTCT. Its protein is CASSGKRQGAFSAEAFS.

Concerning this clonotype: A much larger clone sits a single nucleotide away, making a read error possible. The V and J genes are TRBV6-2 or TRBV6-3 and TRBJ2-3; 7 bases fit TRBD1. CDR3 length: 14 residues. The V gene's germline CDR1 is MNHEY and CDR2 SVGEGT. The CDR3 DNA reads TGTGCCAGCAGTTACCACAGGGGCGCAGATGCGCAGTATTTT. It encodes CASSYHRGADAQYF.

This clonotype was detected ten times or more. The chain links TRBV11-3 to TRBJ2-1, with 9 positions matching TRBD2. There are 17 residues in the CDR3. The germline V gene has CDR1 SGHNT and CDR2 YENEEA. V was clipped by 4 bases and J by 2 bases; unmatched bases: 9. CDR3 coding DNA: TGTGCCAGCAGCTCCGGCCCGGCTAGCGGGACCTACAATGAGCAGTTCTTC. Translated, it gives CASSSGPASGTYNEQFF.

This clonotype was counted many times. The chain carries TRBV28 and TRBJ2-1; a weak D match, TRBD2 (7 bases). Germline V gene lookup returns CDR1 MDHEN and CDR2 SYDVKM. This CDR3 comprises 17 residues. The V end lost 5 bases, the J end lost 2 bases, and 19 bases lay between the germline ends. The DNA of the CDR3 is TGTGCCAGCAGTCTGTACAGGGAGGGCGTCGCCTACAATGAGCAGTTCTTC. It translates to CASSLYREGVAYNEQFF.

V usage is TRBV19 and J usage is TRBJ1-6; TRBD1 is a possible D gene (5 bases). CDR1 and CDR2 (germline): LNHDA, SQIVND (reference sequence). This CDR3 has 18 residues. V lost 3 bases and J lost 1, with 16 bases in between. Here the CDR3 DNA reads TGTGCCAGTAGTATTATGGGACGTCAGAGTTCCTATAATTCACCCCTCCACTTT. This encodes CASSIMGRQSSYNSPLHF.

This clonotype was seen a handful of times. The chain has TRBV28 and TRBJ1-3; no clear D gene. CDR1 MDHEN and CDR2 SYDVKM come from the germline V gene. This CDR3 has 16 residues. V lost 4 bases and J 0 bases, leaving 13 bases between the germline ends. CDR3 region: CASSSLTVRSGNTIYF. The CDR3 DNA is TGTGCCAGCAGTTCCCTTACTGTCCGCTCTGGAAACACCATATATTTT.

The chain carries TRBV20-1 and TRBJ2-1, with 8 bases that match TRBD1. CDR3 length: 14 residues. In germline, CDR1 is DFQATT, CDR2 SNEGSKA (reference sequence). V lost 5 bases and J lost 2; bases outside the gene matches: 5. The CDR3 loop reads CSAPDRGPYNEQFF. The DNA of the CDR3 is TGCAGTGCTCCAGACAGGGGCCCCTACAATGAGCAGTTCTTC.

This sequence joins TRBV29-1 and TRBJ1-2, with D perhaps TRBD1 (5 bases). Per germline, CDR1 SQVTM and CDR2 ANQGSEA. CDR3 length: 12 amino acids. V lost 4 bases, J lost 2 bases, and 8 bases lay in between. CDR3 residues: CSVVTENYGYTF. The CDR3 DNA reads as TGCAGCGTTGTGACAGAAAACTATGGCTACACCTTC.

This clonotype has just a few counts. J is TRBJ1-5 and V is TRBV27; D is perhaps TRBD1 (5 bases). This CDR3 has 14 residues. Germline assignment: CDR1 MNHEY and CDR2 SMNVEV (reference sequence). The V and J ends lost 5 bases and 1 base respectively, with 9 bases between them. For the CDR3, the DNA is TGTGCCAGCAGTGCAGGGCCGAGCAATCAGCCCCAGCATTTT. This translates into CASSAGPSNQPQHF.

This clonotype was counted at least ten times. The CDR3 sequence: CASSLKLGNADTQYF. The CDR3 DNA sequence: TGTGCCAGCAGCTTAAAACTCGGGAACGCAGATACGCAGTATTTT. The chain recombines TRBV7-9 with TRBJ2-3; a weak D match, TRBD2 (5 bases). This CDR3 contains 15 residues. CDR1 is SEHNR, CDR2 FQNEAQ, per germline (reference sequence). V was shortened by 2 bases and J by 4 bases, with 13 bases between the two germline ends.

This clonotype was recorded a few times. The chain recombines TRBV20-1 with TRBJ2-3, with D unclear. CDR3 length equals 12 residues. Trimming removed 3 bases from V and 8 bases from J, with 12 bases in between. CDR1 is DFQATT, CDR2 SNEGSKA, per germline (reference sequence). The CDR3 sequence is CSASSESSTQYF. The CDR3 nucleotides are TGCAGTGCTAGTTCCGAGAGTTCTACGCAGTATTTT.

The gene calls are TRBV24-1 and TRBJ2-2; D possibly corresponds to TRBD2 (6 bases). Germline V gene sequence: CDR1 KGHDR, CDR2 SFDVKD. Trimming stripped 4 bases from V and 0 bases from J, with 17 bases between. CDR3 length equals 18 residues. The CDR3 nucleotides are TGTGCCACCAGTGACCCTCTAGCGACAGACTCGAACACCGGGGAGCTGTTTTTT. Its translation is CATSDPLATDSNTGELFF.

The chain uses TRBV4-3 and TRBJ1-6, with TRBD1 identical over 8 bases. Germline V gene lookup returns CDR1 LGHNA and CDR2 YSLEER. The CDR3 spans 16 residues. With V trimmed by 4 bases and J by 0 bases, 2 bases remained unmatched. The CDR3 DNA reads as TGCGCCAGCAGCCGGACAGGGAACTCCTATAATTCACCCCTCCACTTT. This gives the protein CASSRTGNSYNSPLHF.

The chain carries TRBV6-2 or TRBV6-3 and TRBJ1-1, with D tentatively TRBD1 (6 bases). V lost 5 bases and J 5 bases, leaving 21 bases between the germline ends. The germline V gene has CDR1 MNHEY and CDR2 SVGEGT. CDR3 length: 16 residues. This CDR3 is CASSAEGGAGKTEAFF. The CDR3 nucleotides are TGTGCCAGCAGTGCCGAGGGGGGCGCGGGTAAGACTGAAGCTTTCTTT.

This clonotype came up a few times. The V and J genes are TRBV10-3 and TRBJ1-1; 8 nucleotides align to TRBD1. The CDR3 loop spans 15 amino acids. The germline gives CDR1 ENHRY, CDR2 SYGVKD. V lost 5 bases to trimming and J lost 6 bases; unmatched junction nucleotides: 11. This CDR3 is CAISPRAGGVAEAFF. CDR3 DNA: TGTGCCATCAGTCCCCGGGCAGGGGGCGTCGCTGAAGCTTTCTTT.